One sample yielded the 14 T cell receptor beta chains listed below, sequenced in a study of blood T cell repertoires in COVID-19. The method was immunoSEQ multiplex PCR; TCRdb's version includes in-frame clones alone and lacks a portion of them. The repertoire includes 150,000 to 170,000 clones, about 73% of them detected once, and around 1.7% sits in the top ten. The sample taken for sequencing was peripheral blood. The source of these receptors is a man older than 75 with acute or convalescent COVID-19.

This clone has just a few counts. The rearrangement links TRBV2 to TRBJ1-4, with D maybe TRBD1 (6 bases). This CDR3 is 13 amino acids long. Germline V lookup: CDR1 SNHLY, CDR2 FYNNEI. Trimming stripped 4 bases from V and 7 bases from J, with 10 bases between. In DNA form, the CDR3 reads TGTGCCAGCAGTGGAGGGGGTAGTGAAAAACTGTTTTTT. This codes for CASSGGGSEKLFF.

The rearrangement uses TRBV27 and TRBJ2-3; D is possibly TRBD2 (5 bases). Trimming took off 3 bases at V and 6 bases at J, with 10 bases between the two ends. The germline gives CDR1 MNHEY, CDR2 SMNVEV (reference sequence). The CDR3 runs 13 residues. The CDR3: CASSFPGGDTQYF. The CDR3 nucleotides read TGTGCCAGCAGTTTCCCCGGCGGGGATACGCAGTATTTT.

The chain employs TRBV6-5 and TRBJ2-3, with a possible D match to TRBD1 (6 bases). This CDR3 has 13 amino acids. The germline V gene encodes CDR1 MNHEY and CDR2 SVGAGI. Trimming removed 6 bases from V and 5 bases from J, with 12 bases in between. This chain's CDR3 is CASSPQGRDTQYF. The CDR3 coding sequence is TGTGCCAGCAGCCCACAGGGTAGAGATACGCAGTATTTT.

The chain links TRBV7-8 to TRBJ2-1; possibly TRBD2 for D (7 bases). Germline V gene data show CDR1 as SGHVS and CDR2 as FQNEAQ. The V end was cut by 5 bases, the J end by 4 bases, with 18 bases between. The CDR3 totals 16 residues. This chain's CDR3 is CASSPGGGGIYNEQFF. The DNA of the CDR3 is TGTGCCAGCAGCCCCGGGGGAGGGGGAATTTACAATGAGCAGTTCTTC.

V is TRBV27 and J is TRBJ2-1; the D gene is possibly TRBD1 (5 bases). The V and J ends lost 7 bases and 4 bases respectively, with 17 bases between them. The CDR3 has 15 residues. The germline gives CDR1 MNHEY, CDR2 SMNVEV (reference sequence). The CDR3 DNA reads TGTGCCAGCACCCGTGTGCTGGGGCTGTACAATGAGCAGTTCTTC. This translates into CASTRVLGLYNEQFF.

The CDR3 sequence is CAGTTGYRNTGELFF. The CDR3 DNA follows: TGTGCCGGAACGACAGGGTACAGGAACACCGGGGAGCTGTTTTTT. This chain links TRBV5-6 with TRBJ2-2; the match to TRBD1 covers 7 bases. CDR3 size: 15 residues. Germline V gene data show CDR1 as SGHDT and CDR2 as YYEEEE. Trimming at V came to 10 bases and at J to 1 base, leaving 10 bases not matched to a gene.

This clone was seen a handful of times. This chain joins TRBV3-1 (or the pseudogene TRBV3-2) and TRBJ1-1; TRBD1 is a possible D gene (6 bases). Germline CDR1 LGHDT, CDR2 YNNKEL (reference sequence). The CDR3 loop spans 13 amino acids. Between the trimmed V and J ends, which lost 4 bases and 12 bases, there was a span of 18 bases. The CDR3 spells CASSPAGGRGPFF. The CDR3, as DNA: TGTGCCAGCAGCCCCGCGGGGGGGCGCGGGCCTTTCTTT.

The chain has TRBV6-1 and TRBJ1-6; unclear D gene. CDR1 MNHNS and CDR2 SASEGT come from the germline V gene. The CDR3 is made up of 15 amino acids. V was clipped by 2 bases and J by 7 bases, with 12 bases between them. CDR3 sequence reads: CASSEIQLPNSPLHF. DNA for the CDR3: TGTGCCAGCAGTGAAATCCAACTTCCGAATTCACCCCTCCACTTT.

The rearrangement uses TRBV10-3 and TRBJ2-3; maybe TRBD2 (6 bases). Germline V lookup: CDR1 ENHRY, CDR2 SYGVKD. V was pared by 11 bases and J by 5 bases, with 17 bases between. The CDR3 runs to 13 residues. This chain's CDR3 is CASVGTEEDTQYF. Here the CDR3 DNA reads TGTGCCTCGGTCGGGACTGAAGAAGATACGCAGTATTTT.

The CDR3, as DNA: TGTGCCAGCAGTCCCCGCGAGGGTAGTAGGGTTTGGTTTTATGGCTACACCTTC. Its protein is CASSPREGSRVWFYGYTF. The rearrangement joins TRBV27 to TRBJ1-2; D gene unclear. CDR1 is MNHEY and CDR2 is SMNVEV in the germline V gene (reference sequence). The V end lost 5 bases, the J end lost 5 bases, and 27 bases lay between the germline ends. This CDR3 contains 18 residues.

This rearrangement joins TRBV7-2 to TRBJ2-7, with TRBD1 matching 8 bases. Germline trimming cut 6 bases from V and 5 bases from J; bases unmatched to any gene: 6. Germline CDR1 and CDR2: SGHTA and FQGNSA. The CDR3 sequence is 13 residues long. CDR3 sequence: CASRFTGGNEQYF. The CDR3 DNA sequence: TGTGCCAGCAGGTTTACAGGGGGTAACGAGCAGTACTTC.

The rearrangement uses TRBV9 and TRBJ2-3; TRBD2 matches at 10 bases. Unmatched junction bases numbered 7, after V lost 4 bases and J lost 2 bases. Germline V gene lookup returns CDR1 SGDLS and CDR2 YYNGEE. This CDR3 has 16 amino acids. In DNA, the CDR3 is TGTGCCAGCAGCAGGTCTAGCGGGGGTTCCACAGATACGCAGTATTTT. Its protein is CASSRSSGGSTDTQYF.

This rearrangement joins TRBV5-1 to TRBJ1-1; 7 bases align to TRBD1. Germline CDR1 is SGHRS and CDR2 is YFSETQ. This CDR3 region has 15 residues. The V segment lost 4 bases and the J segment 4 bases; nucleotides outside the gene matches: 10. Here the CDR3 reads CASSTRGVGTTEAFF. The CDR3 DNA sequence: TGCGCCAGCAGCACCAGGGGGGTGGGGACCACTGAAGCTTTCTTT.

The chain combines TRBV27 with TRBJ2-1; 13 positions agree with TRBD2. Trimming took 5 bases from V and 5 from J; bases not matched to a gene: 3. The CDR3 covers 15 residues. The V gene's germline CDR1 is MNHEY and CDR2 SMNVEV (reference sequence). CDR3 protein: CASSLLAGGDNEQFF. In DNA form, the CDR3 reads TGTGCCAGCAGTCTACTAGCGGGGGGGGACAATGAGCAGTTCTTC.